In this sample, the clone carrying this T cell receptor beta chain turned up once. The antigen remains undetermined. Germline is not matched at one junction end, which may reflect a read error. Three rounds of nested PCR, following a modified ARM-PCR protocol, produced the TCRbeta library. Each CDR3 protein gets one entry after TCRdb re-called the multiplex PCR reads with MiXCR. The sample consists of around 76,000 distinct CDR3 sequences, 76% of them appearing once. The template was RNA from unsorted bulk tissue. This non-tumor lung sample came from over 3 cm beyond the tumor edge. The CDR3 covers 16 residues. The germline V gene encodes CDR1 MDHEN and CDR2 SYDVKM. This entry is derived from a study of tumor and adjacent non-tumor tissue in lung cancer. Study background: Histology: 12 adenocarcinoma, a couple of squamous cell carcinoma, 1 small cell lung cancer. On average, productive TCRbeta reads reached 4 million to 4.5 million per sample.

Whole-study results and caveats: Normal lung showed higher cumulative top 100 clone frequency than tumor. Tumor tissue had significantly higher TCR diversity than normal lung.

The chain couples TRBV28 to TRBJ1-5; D may be TRBD1 (5 bases). The clonotype was recovered from a man in his sixties or seventies with non-small cell lung cancer. Sequenced input: distant non-tumor lung tissue. CDR3 protein: CASSSPMAGRNQPQRF. CDR3 sequence (DNA): TGTGCCAGCAGTTCTCCCATGGCAGGGAGGAATCAGCCCCAGCGTTTT.